This is a list of T cell receptor beta chains from one sample in a study of blood T cell repertoires in COVID-19. Profiled with immunoSEQ multiplex PCR; TCRdb holds only in-frame clones, not every one. There are approximately 170,000 clones in the sample; 75% to 90% occur only once, and approximately 4% lies in the top ten. Sample: PBMCs or T cells enriched from blood (not recorded which). The source of these receptors is a woman aged 45 to 65 who had recovered from COVID-19. The CDR3 runs from the conserved cysteine through the conserved F or W. D genes are given only for firm matches. Part of the rows lack a size; the others show once, few, many or a class for expanded clones.

J gene | V gene | D gene | CDR3 length | clone size | CDR3 DNA | CDR3 protein
TRBJ2-1 | TRBV7-9 | TRBD2 | 16 | once | TGTGCCAGCAGCTTAATGAGGTTAGCGGGGAACAATGAGCAGTTCTTC | CASSLMRLAGNNEQFF
TRBJ1-5 | TRBV7-2 | NA | 17 | NA | TGTGCCAGCAGCTTAGTGGGAGGGTCGCTGAGCAATCAGCCCCAGCATTTT | CASSLVGGSLSNQPQHF
TRBJ2-1 | TRBV3-1/TRBV3-2 | TRBD2 | 14 | NA | TGTGCCAGCAGCCCATCTCTAGCGGGCCCCATGGAGTTCTTC | CASSPSLAGPMEFF
TRBJ2-1 | TRBV12-5 | TRBD2 | 18 | NA | TGTGCTAGTGGTTTGGGGACTTCTAGCGGGGGGCCCCACAATGAGCAGTTCTTC | CASGLGTSSGGPHNEQFF
TRBJ2-5 | TRBV10-3 | NA | 11 | NA | TGTGCCATCAGTGTCCGGGAGACCCAGTACTTC | CAISVRETQYF
TRBJ1-5 | TRBV6-4 | NA | 13 | NA | TGTGCCAGCAGTGGAGAGAGAAATCAGCCCCAGCATTTT | CASSGERNQPQHF
TRBJ1-2 | TRBV5-1 | NA | 12 | NA | TGCGCCAGCGGAGACGCTAATTATGGCTACACCTTC | CASGDANYGYTF
TRBJ1-2 | TRBV3-1/TRBV3-2 | TRBD1 | 14 | NA | TGTGCCAGCAGCCAAGAGGGGGGACAGGGAGGACGTTTCTTC | CASSQEGGQGGRFF
TRBJ1-1 | TRBV30 | TRBD1 | 13 | NA | TGTGCCAGAGACAGGGGTGGGGGCACTGAAGCTTTCTTT | CARDRGGGTEAFF
TRBJ1-5 | TRBV24-1 | NA | 15 | NA | TGTGCCACCAGTGACCCGGGAGCGAGCAATCAGCCCCAGCATTTT | CATSDPGASNQPQHF
TRBJ2-1 | TRBV5-8 | TRBD1 | 17 | once | TGTGCCAGCAGCTTGGGCCCCCGGACAGGATTCGGCAATGAGCAGTTCTTC | CASSLGPRTGFGNEQFF
TRBJ1-6 | TRBV6-5 | NA | 14 | NA | TGTGCCAGCAGCGCACAGGGAAGGGATTCACCCCTCCACTTT | CASSAQGRDSPLHF
TRBJ1-1 | TRBV10-3 | TRBD1 | 18 | NA | TGTGCCATCAGTGGAGGGGCCGGGACAGGTCGCATGAACACTGAAGCTTTCTTT | CAISGGAGTGRMNTEAFF
TRBJ1-2 | TRBV28 | NA | 12 | NA | TGTGCCAGCAGCCAGACAGGTTTTGGCTACACCTTC | CASSQTGFGYTF
TRBJ1-1 | TRBV7-9 | TRBD1 | 12 | NA | TGTGCCAGCAGCTCCGGGACAGTTGAAGCTTTCTTT | CASSSGTVEAFF
TRBJ2-5 | TRBV2 | TRBD1 | 13 | NA | TGTGCCCGGGCGACAGGGGGGCAAGAGACCCAGTACTTC | CARATGGQETQYF
TRBJ2-3 | TRBV4-2 | TRBD2 | 19 | once | TGTGCCAGCAGCCCCACGGGGGCCCCACTAGCGGGATCCTCAGATACGCAGTATTTT | CASSPTGAPLAGSSDTQYF
TRBJ1-2 | TRBV6-5 | TRBD1 | 14 | NA | TGTGCCAGCAGAGGCCGGGACAGGCCCTATGGCTACACCTTC | CASRGRDRPYGYTF
TRBJ2-5 | TRBV18 | TRBD1 | 15 | NA | TGTGCCAGCTCACTTCGACAGGGAGTAACGGAGACCCAGTACTTC | CASSLRQGVTETQYF
TRBJ2-3 | TRBV6-5 | TRBD2 | 16 | few | TGTGCCAGCAGTTTCGCCCTACTAGCGGGAACAGATACGCAGTATTTT | CASSFALLAGTDTQYF
TRBJ1-2 | TRBV27 | TRBD1 | 14 | NA | TGTGCCAGCAGTGAAATTCGGGACAGGGGTGGCTACACCTTC | CASSEIRDRGGYTF
TRBJ2-1 | TRBV2 | TRBD2 | 16 | NA | TGTGCCACTCAAAACCAACTAGCGGGAGATGGAAATGAGCAGTTCTTC | CATQNQLAGDGNEQFF
TRBJ2-5 | TRBV5-1 | NA | 13 | NA | TGCGCCAGCAGCTTGGCCAGGAAAGAGACCCAGTACTTC | CASSLARKETQYF
TRBJ1-2 | TRBV7-2 | TRBD1 | 15 | once | TGTGCCAGCAGCCCCGTCAGCAGGGGGTGGGATGGCTACACCTTC | CASSPVSRGWDGYTF
TRBJ1-6 | TRBV19 | NA | 15 | NA | TGTGCCAGTAGTAAATGGGGTAGGGGTAATTCACCCCTCCACTTT | CASSKWGRGNSPLHF
TRBJ2-2 | TRBV5-1 | NA | 15 | NA | TGCGCCAGCAGCTTACGTACGGTTGCCGCCGGGGAGCTGTTTTTT | CASSLRTVAAGELFF
TRBJ1-4 | TRBV3-1/TRBV3-2 | NA | 15 | NA | TGTGCCAGCAGCCAGCTAGGGGCGTCTAATGAAAAACTGTTTTTT | CASSQLGASNEKLFF